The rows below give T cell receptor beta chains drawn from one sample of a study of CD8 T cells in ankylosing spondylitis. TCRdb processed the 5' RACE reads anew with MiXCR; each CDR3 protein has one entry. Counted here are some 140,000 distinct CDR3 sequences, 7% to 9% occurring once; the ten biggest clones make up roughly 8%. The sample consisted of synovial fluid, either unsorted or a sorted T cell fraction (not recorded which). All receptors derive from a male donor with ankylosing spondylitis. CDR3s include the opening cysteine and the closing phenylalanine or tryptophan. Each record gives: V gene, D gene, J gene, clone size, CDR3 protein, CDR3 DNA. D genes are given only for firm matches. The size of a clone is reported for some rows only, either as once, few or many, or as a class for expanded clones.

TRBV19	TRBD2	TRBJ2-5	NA	CASGTTSAGETQYF	TGTGCCAGTGGAACGACTAGCGCTGGTGAGACCCAGTACTTC
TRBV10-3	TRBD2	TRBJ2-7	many	CAISETREHLEQYF	TGTGCCATCAGTGAAACGCGGGAGCATCTCGAGCAGTACTTC
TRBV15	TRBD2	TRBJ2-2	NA	CATSSGASGRVNTGELFF	TGTGCCACCAGCAGCGGGGCTAGCGGGAGAGTGAACACCGGGGAGCTGTTTTTT
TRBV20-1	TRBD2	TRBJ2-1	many	CSAQREGRSYNEQFF	TGCAGTGCCCAAAGGGAGGGCCGATCCTACAATGAGCAGTTCTTC
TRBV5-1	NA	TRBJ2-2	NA	CASSSNTGTGELFF	TGCGCCAGCAGCTCGAATACAGGGACCGGGGAGCTGTTTTTT
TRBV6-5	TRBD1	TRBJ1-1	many	CASSNGQGRMNTEAFF	TGTGCCAGCAGTAATGGACAGGGGCGAATGAACACTGAAGCTTTCTTT
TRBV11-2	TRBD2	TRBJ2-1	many	CASSQGLAGRYNEQFF	TGTGCCAGCAGCCAAGGACTAGCGGGAAGATACAATGAGCAGTTCTTC
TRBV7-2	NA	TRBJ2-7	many	CASTVTGGGDYEQYF	TGTGCCAGCACCGTTACCGGAGGTGGGGATTACGAGCAGTACTTC
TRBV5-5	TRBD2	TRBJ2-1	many	CASSFRSGSSYNEQFF	TGTGCCAGCAGCTTTAGGAGCGGGAGCTCCTACAATGAGCAGTTCTTC
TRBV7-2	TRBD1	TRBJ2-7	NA	CASSSLAGGVIYEQYF	TGTGCCAGCAGCTCCCTGGCAGGGGGCGTAATTTACGAGCAGTACTTC
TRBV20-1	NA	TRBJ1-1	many	CSHRTASGTEAFF	TGCAGTCACCGGACGGCAAGTGGCACTGAAGCTTTCTTT
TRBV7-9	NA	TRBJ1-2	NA	CASTYDLHYGYTF	TGTGCCAGCACCTATGACCTTCACTATGGCTACACCTTC
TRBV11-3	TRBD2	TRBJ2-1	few	CASSAGGPDDNEQFF	TGTGCCAGCTCAGCGGGGGGGCCGGACGACAATGAGCAGTTCTTC
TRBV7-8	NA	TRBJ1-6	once	CASSSGEYSPLHF	TGTGCCAGCAGCTCGGGGGAGTATTCACCCCTCCACTTT
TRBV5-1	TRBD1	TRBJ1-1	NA	CASSLGAQTGAITEAFF	TGCGCCAGCAGCTTGGGGGCCCAAACAGGGGCCATCACTGAAGCTTTCTTT
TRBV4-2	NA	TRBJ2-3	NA	CASSGVSGTDTQYF	TGTGCCAGCAGCGGGGTGTCGGGCACAGATACGCAGTATTTT
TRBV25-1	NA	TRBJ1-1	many	CASSWAGTEAFF	TGTGCCAGCAGCTGGGCCGGGACCGAAGCTTTCTTT
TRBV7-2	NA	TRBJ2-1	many	CASSPRESSYNEQFF	TGTGCCAGCAGCCCCCGGGAGAGCTCCTACAATGAGCAGTTCTTC
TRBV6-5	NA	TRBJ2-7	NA	CASSYFKDYYEQYF	TGTGCCAGCAGTTACTTCAAGGATTACTACGAGCAGTACTTC
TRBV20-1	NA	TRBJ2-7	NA	CSALREGPYEQYF	TGCAGTGCCCTCCGCGAGGGGCCCTACGAGCAGTACTTC
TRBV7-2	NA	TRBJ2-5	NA	CASSLQPPGQFQETQYF	TGTGCCAGCAGCTTACAACCCCCAGGACAGTTTCAAGAGACCCAGTACTTC
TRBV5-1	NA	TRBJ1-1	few	CASSPVGEVAEAFF	TGCGCCAGCAGTCCCGTGGGGGAGGTCGCTGAAGCTTTCTTT
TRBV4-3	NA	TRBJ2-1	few	CASSQISGLGEQFF	TGCGCCAGCAGCCAGATCAGCGGGCTAGGTGAGCAGTTCTTC
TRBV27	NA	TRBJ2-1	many	CASRARPVGDNEQFF	TGTGCCAGCAGGGCGCGCCCTGTGGGCGACAATGAGCAGTTCTTC
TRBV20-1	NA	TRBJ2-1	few	CSARRSYNEQFF	TGCAGTGCTAGGCGCAGCTACAATGAGCAGTTCTTC
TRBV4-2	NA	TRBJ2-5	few	CASSQELSQEGTQYF	TGTGCCAGCAGCCAAGAGTTATCGCAGGAAGGGACCCAGTACTTC
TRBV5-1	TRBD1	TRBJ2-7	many	CASSLGGQGKEQYF	TGCGCCAGCAGCCTTGGGGGACAGGGAAAGGAGCAGTACTTC
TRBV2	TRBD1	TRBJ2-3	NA	CASSGPGQAPDTQYF	TGTGCCAGCAGTGGACCGGGACAGGCCCCAGATACGCAGTATTTT
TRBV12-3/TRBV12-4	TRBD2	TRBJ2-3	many	CASSPTSLSGDTQYF	TGTGCCAGCAGCCCGACTAGCCTCTCAGGGGATACGCAGTATTTT
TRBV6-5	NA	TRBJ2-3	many	CASSYSLRDTQYF	TGTGCCAGCAGTTACTCACTAAGAGATACGCAGTATTTT
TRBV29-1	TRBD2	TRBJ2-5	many	CSVEVGGGETQYF	TGCAGCGTTGAAGTCGGCGGGGGTGAGACCCAGTACTTC
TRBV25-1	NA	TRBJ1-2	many	CASSESEGYGYTF	TGTGCCAGCAGTGAATCCGAGGGGTATGGCTACACCTTC
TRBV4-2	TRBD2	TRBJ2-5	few	CASSQDREGRETQYF	TGTGCCAGCAGCCAAGATAGGGAGGGCCGGGAGACCCAGTACTTC
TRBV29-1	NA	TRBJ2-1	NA	CSASGHRDHNEQFF	TGCAGCGCCTCGGGACACCGGGACCACAATGAGCAGTTCTTC
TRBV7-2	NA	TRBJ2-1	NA	CASSLVTLNEQFF	TGTGCCAGCAGCTTAGTTACTCTAAATGAGCAGTTCTTC
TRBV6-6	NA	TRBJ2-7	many	CASSLESKQYF	TGTGCCAGCAGCCTCGAGTCTAAGCAGTACTTC
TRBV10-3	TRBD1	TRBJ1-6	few	CAISESGQGNSPLHF	TGTGCCATCAGTGAGTCAGGACAGGGTAATTCACCCCTCCACTTT
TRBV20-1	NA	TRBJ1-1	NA	CSATGGYTEAFF	TGCAGTGCTACCGGCGGTTACACTGAAGCTTTCTTT
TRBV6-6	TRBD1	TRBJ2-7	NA	CASRRAGGHEQYF	TGTGCCAGCAGAAGGGCAGGGGGCCACGAGCAGTACTTC
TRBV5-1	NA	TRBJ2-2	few	CASVSETGELFF	TGCGCCAGCGTTTCTGAGACCGGGGAGCTGTTTTTT
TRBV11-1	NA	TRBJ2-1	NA	CASSLEAGGEQFF	TGTGCCAGCAGCTTAGAAGCAGGCGGTGAGCAGTTCTTC
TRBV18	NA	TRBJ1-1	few	CASSPGITNTEAFF	TGTGCCAGCTCACCAGGGATCACGAACACTGAAGCTTTCTTT